This T cell receptor beta chain was captured in a study of blood T cell repertoires in COVID-19 (dated by TCRdb to the early 2020s). At the level of the whole study: Recovered participants in ImmuneRACE Cohort 3 were defined as having two consecutive negative NP/OP PCR tests, clearance from a healthcare professional, or resolution of symptoms. Deeply sampled blood TCRbeta repertoires from subjects exposed to, actively infected with, or recovered from COVID-19 were included in the dataset. Samples from collaborators originated in the United States, Italy and Spain and spanned both the acute and convalescent phases of COVID-19. The prospective study material was composed of cDNA or gDNA derived from T cells, B-cell-depleted T cells, or PBMCs. HLA class I and class II types, where available, came from metadata supplied by the sample provider rather than from assay-based typing. The repertoires were released in a freely available public database intended as a resource for research on the immune response to SARS-CoV-2. The samples were drawn from two sources: the first 160 participants of the ongoing ImmuneRACE study, and about 1,300 subjects contributed by 6 global collaborators. A de-identified subject ID, COVID-19 status, age in years and sex were almost always included in the sample metadata. Here is what the overall study found, with its caveats: Clinical and demographic metadata were provided uncurated, with the amount varying by source and participant.

TCRbeta CDR3 regions were amplified from genomic DNA by means of the immunoSEQ Assay, a bias-controlled multiplex PCR. The paper's data handling went like this. The number of nucleated cells in each sample was estimated by amplification of reference gene primers within the assay. To quantify the absolute abundance of each unique TCRbeta CDR3 rearrangement, sequence reads were collapsed and filtered. For each sample, productive Simpson clonality was calculated as the square root of Simpson's diversity index over productive rearrangements. The immuneACCESS repertoire file appears here via TCRdb, limited to in-frame rearrangements. These files lack a portion of the clones; in checked studies, under half of the deficit traces to unresolved V genes, and the cause of the others is not known. V, J and clone size derive from that table, while D and trimming were established from the DNA sequence. The sample includes 400,000 or so clones, with roughly 86% observed a single time. Jointly, the top ten make up approximately 1.9% of the sample.

Participants in the prospective study were aged about 18 to 95 years, lived in some 24 United States geographic areas, and enrolled through a virtual design. In the prospective study, participants were assigned to cohorts based on the clinical history participants reported in a screening survey and a study questionnaire. Each participant in the prospective study had whole blood, serum and a nasopharyngeal or oropharyngeal swab collected by mobile phlebotomists. Prospective study participants could optionally give additional blood draws and questionnaires over an approximately two-month period. Before DNA extraction, prospective study blood samples were shipped either frozen or at room temperature. With regard to this clone: There is no known antigen for this receptor. No base quality information exists; no much larger clone differs at one position.

Per the germline V gene, SGDLS is the CDR1 and YYNGEE is the CDR2. V is pared back by 2 bases and J by 4 bases, with 15 bases lying between the germline termini. The CDR3 runs 15 residues from the cysteine to the phenylalanine. Only the CDR3 DNA is retained, 45 bases long and in frame from the first base. Sample: PBMCs or T cells enriched from blood (not recorded which). The sequence came from a man aged 35 to 55 in a cohort exposed to, infected with or recovered from COVID-19 (not recorded which). The receptor chain draws on TRBV9 and TRBJ2-5; matching of 6 bases hints at TRBD1 as the D gene. The DNA sequence is TGTGCCAGCAGCGTCCAACCGGGACAACCAGAGACCCAGTACTTC. Translation gives CASSVQPGQPETQYF.